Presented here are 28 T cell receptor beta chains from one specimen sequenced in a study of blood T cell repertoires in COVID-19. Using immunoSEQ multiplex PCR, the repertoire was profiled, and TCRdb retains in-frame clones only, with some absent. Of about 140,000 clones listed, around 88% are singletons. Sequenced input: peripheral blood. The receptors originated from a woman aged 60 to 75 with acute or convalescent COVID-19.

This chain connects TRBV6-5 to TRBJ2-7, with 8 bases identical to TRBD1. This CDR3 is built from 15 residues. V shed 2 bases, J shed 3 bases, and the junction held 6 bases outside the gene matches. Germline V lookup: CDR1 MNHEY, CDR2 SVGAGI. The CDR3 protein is CASSYKQGQVYEQYF. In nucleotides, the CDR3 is TGTGCCAGCAGTTACAAGCAGGGACAGGTCTACGAGCAGTACTTC.

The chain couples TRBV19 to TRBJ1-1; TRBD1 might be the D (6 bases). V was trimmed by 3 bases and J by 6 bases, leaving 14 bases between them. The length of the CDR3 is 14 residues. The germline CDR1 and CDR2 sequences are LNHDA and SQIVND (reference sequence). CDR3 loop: CASSIRYRAAEAFF. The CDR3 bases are TGTGCCAGTAGTATTAGGTACAGGGCAGCTGAAGCTTTCTTT.

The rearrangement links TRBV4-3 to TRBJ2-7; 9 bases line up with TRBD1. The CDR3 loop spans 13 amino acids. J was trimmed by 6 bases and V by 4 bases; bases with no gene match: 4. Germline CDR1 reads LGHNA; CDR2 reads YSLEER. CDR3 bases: TGCGCCAGCAGCCGCACAGGGGGCGGCGAGCAGTACTTC. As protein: CASSRTGGGEQYF.

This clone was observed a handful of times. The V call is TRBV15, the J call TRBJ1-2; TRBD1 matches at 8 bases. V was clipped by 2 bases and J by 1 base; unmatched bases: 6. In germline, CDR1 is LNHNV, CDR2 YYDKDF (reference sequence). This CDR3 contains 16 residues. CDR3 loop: CATSRYPTGGNYGYTF. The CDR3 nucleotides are TGTGCCACCAGCAGATATCCCACAGGGGGTAACTATGGCTACACCTTC.

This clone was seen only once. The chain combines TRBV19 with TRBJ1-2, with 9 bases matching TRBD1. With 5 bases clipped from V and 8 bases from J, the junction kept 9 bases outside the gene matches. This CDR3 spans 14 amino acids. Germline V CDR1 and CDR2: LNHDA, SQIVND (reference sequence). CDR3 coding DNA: TGTGCCAGTAGTTTCCTGGACAGGGGAGGAGGCTACACCTTC. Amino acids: CASSFLDRGGGYTF. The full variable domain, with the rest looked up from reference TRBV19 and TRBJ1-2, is DGGITQSPKYLFRKEGQNVTLSCEQNLNHDAMYWYRQDPGQGLRLIYYSQIVNDFQKGDIAEGYSVSREKKESFPLTVTSAQKNPTAFYLCASSFLDRGGGYTFGSGTRLTVV.

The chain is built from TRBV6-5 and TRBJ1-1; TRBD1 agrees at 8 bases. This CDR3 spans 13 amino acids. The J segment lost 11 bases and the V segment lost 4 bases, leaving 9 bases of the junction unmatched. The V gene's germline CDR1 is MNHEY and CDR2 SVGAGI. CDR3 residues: CASSSGQGRMAFF. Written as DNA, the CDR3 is TGTGCCAGCAGTTCCGGACAGGGTCGAATGGCTTTCTTT.

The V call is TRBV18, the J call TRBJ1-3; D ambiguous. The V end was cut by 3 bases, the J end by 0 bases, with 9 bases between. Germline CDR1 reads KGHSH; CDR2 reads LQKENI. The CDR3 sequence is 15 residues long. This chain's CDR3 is CASSPWEVSGNTIYF. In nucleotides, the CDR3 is TGTGCCAGCTCACCCTGGGAGGTCTCTGGAAACACCATATATTTT.

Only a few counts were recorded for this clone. CDR3 in DNA: TGTGCCATCAGTGAGACAGGGGGCGAGGACACTGAAGCTTTCTTT. It yields the protein CAISETGGEDTEAFF. The rearrangement joins TRBV10-3 to TRBJ1-1, with 9 bases identical to TRBD1. This CDR3 region has 15 residues. The germline gives CDR1 ENHRY, CDR2 SYGVKD. The V gene end was trimmed by 2 bases and the J gene end by 3 bases; junction bases not matched to a gene: 4.

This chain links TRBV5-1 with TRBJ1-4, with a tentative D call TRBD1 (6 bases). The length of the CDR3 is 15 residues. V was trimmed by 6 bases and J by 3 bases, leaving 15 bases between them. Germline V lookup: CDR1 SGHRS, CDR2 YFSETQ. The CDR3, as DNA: TGCGCCAGCACGCTGAACAGGGCGTCTAATGAAAAACTGTTTTTT. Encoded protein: CASTLNRASNEKLFF.

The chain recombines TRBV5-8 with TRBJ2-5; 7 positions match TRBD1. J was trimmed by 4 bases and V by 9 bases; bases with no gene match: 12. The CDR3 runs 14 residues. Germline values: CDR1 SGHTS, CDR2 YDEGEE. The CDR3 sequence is CATTPTGKRETQYF. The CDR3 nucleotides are TGTGCCACCACCCCGACAGGGAAGAGAGAGACCCAGTACTTC.

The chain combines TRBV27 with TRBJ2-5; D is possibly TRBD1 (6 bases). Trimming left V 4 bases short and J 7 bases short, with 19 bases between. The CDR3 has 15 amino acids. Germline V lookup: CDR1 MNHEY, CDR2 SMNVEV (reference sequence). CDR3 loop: CASSSALQGKVTQYF. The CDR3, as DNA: TGTGCCAGCAGTTCCGCCCTACAGGGAAAGGTGACCCAGTACTTC.

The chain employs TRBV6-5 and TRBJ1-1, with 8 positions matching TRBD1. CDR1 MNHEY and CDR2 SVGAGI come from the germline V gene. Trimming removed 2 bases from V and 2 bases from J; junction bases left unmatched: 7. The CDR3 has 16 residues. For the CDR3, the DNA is TGTGCCAGCAGTTACGTGGCAGGGGGCTACAACACTGAAGCTTTCTTT. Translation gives CASSYVAGGYNTEAFF.

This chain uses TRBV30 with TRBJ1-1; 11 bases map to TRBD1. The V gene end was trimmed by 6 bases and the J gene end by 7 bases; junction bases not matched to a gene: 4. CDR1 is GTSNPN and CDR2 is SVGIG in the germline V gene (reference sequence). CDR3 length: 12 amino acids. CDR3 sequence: CACGQGAVEAFF. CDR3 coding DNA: TGTGCCTGCGGACAGGGGGCGGTTGAAGCTTTCTTT. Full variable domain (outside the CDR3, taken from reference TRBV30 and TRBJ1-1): SQTIHQWPATLVQPVGSPLSLECTVEGTSNPNLYWYRQAAGRGLQLLFYSVGIGQISSEVPQNLSASRPQDRQFILSSKKLLLSDSGFYLCACGQGAVEAFFGQGTRLTVV.

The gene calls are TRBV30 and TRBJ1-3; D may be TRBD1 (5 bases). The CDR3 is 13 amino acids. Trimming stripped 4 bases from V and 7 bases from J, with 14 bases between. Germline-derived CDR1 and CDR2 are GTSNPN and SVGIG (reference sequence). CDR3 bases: TGTGCCTGGACAGTACAGGCAGGGAACACCATATATTTT. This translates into CAWTVQAGNTIYF. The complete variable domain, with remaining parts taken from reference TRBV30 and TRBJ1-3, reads SQTIHQWPATLVQPVGSPLSLECTVEGTSNPNLYWYRQAAGRGLQLLFYSVGIGQISSEVPQNLSASRPQDRQFILSSKKLLLSDSGFYLCAWTVQAGNTIYFGEGSWLTVV.

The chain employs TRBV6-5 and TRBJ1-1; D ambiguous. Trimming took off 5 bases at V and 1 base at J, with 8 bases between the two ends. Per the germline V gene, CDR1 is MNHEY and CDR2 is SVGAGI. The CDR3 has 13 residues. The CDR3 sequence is CASSLDRNTEAFF. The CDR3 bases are TGTGCCAGCAGTCTAGATAGGAACACTGAAGCTTTCTTT.

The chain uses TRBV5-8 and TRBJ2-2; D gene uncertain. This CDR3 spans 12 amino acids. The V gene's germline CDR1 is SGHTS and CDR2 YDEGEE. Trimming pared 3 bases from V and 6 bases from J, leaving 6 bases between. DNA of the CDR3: TGTGCCAGCAGCTCCTTAGCCGGGGAGCTGTTTTTT. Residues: CASSSLAGELFF.

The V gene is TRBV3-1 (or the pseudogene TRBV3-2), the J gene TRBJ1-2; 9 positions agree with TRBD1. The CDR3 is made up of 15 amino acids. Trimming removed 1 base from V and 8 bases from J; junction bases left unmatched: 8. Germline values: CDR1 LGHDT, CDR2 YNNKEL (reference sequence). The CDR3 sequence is CASSQAAGTGMGYTF. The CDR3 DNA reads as TGTGCCAGCAGCCAAGCCGCCGGGACAGGGATGGGCTACACCTTC.

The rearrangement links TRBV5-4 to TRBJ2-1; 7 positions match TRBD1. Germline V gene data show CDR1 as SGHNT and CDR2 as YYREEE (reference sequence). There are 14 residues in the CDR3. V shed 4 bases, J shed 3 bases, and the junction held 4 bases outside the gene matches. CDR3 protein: CASSIGQVYNEQFF. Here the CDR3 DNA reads TGTGCCAGCAGCATTGGACAGGTCTACAATGAGCAGTTCTTC.

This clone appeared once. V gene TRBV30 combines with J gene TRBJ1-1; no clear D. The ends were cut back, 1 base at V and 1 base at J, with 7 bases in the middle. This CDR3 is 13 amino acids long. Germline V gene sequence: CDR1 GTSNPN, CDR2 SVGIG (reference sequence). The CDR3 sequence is CAWSGISNTEAFF. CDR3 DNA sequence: TGTGCCTGGAGTGGTATTTCGAACACTGAAGCTTTCTTT. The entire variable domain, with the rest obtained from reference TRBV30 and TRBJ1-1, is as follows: SQTIHQWPATLVQPVGSPLSLECTVEGTSNPNLYWYRQAAGRGLQLLFYSVGIGQISSEVPQNLSASRPQDRQFILSSKKLLLSDSGFYLCAWSGISNTEAFFGQGTRLTVV.

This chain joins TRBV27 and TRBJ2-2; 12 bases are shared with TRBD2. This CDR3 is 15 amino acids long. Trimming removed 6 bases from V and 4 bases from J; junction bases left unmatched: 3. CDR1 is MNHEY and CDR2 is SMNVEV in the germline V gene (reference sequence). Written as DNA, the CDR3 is TGTGCCAGCAGGCTAGCGGGGGGGCCCACCGGGGAGCTGTTTTTT. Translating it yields CASRLAGGPTGELFF.

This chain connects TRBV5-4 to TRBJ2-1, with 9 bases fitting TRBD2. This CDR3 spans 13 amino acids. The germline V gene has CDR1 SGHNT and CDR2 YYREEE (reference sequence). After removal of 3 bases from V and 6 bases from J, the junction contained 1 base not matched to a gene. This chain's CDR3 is CASSSTSGNEQFF. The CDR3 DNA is TGTGCCAGCAGCTCGACTAGCGGCAATGAGCAGTTCTTC. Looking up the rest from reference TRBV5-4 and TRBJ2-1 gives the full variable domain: ETGVTQSPTHLIKTRGQQVTLRCSSQSGHNTVSWYQQALGQGPQFIFQYYREEENGRGNFPPRFSGLQFPNYSSELNVNALELDDSALYLCASSSTSGNEQFFGPGTRLTVL.

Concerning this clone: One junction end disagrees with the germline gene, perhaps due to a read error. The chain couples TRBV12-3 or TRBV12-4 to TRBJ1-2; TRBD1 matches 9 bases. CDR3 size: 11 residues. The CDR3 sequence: CASSLAGQGIF. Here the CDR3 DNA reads TGTGCCAGCAGTTTAGCCGGACAGGGGATTTTC.

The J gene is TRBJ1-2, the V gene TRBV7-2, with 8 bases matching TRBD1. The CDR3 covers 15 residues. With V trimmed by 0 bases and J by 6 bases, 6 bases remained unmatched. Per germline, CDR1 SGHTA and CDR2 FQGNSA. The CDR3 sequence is CASSLATGGIDGYTF. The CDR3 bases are TGTGCCAGCAGCTTAGCAACAGGGGGGATAGATGGCTACACCTTC.

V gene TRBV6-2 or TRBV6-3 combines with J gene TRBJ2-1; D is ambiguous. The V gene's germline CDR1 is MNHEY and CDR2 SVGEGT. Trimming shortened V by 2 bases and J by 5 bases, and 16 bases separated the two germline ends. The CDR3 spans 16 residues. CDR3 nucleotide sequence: TGTGCCAGCAGTTACCCTCCTTCCCGAAGAGACAATGAGCAGTTCTTC. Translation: CASSYPPSRRDNEQFF.

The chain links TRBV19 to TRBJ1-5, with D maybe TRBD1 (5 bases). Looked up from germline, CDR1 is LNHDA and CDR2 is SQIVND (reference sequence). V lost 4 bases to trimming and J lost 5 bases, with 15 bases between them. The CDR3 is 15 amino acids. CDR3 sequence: CASSTGRVPHQPQHF. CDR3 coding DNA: TGTGCCAGTAGTACTGGCAGGGTACCCCATCAGCCCCAGCATTTT.

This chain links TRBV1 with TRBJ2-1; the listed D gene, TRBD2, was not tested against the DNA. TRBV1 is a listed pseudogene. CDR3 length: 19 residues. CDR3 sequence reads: CTSSQARTSGGSAYNEQFF. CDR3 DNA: TGCACCAGCAGCCAAGCGAGGACTAGCGGGGGGAGTGCCTACAATGAGCAGTTCTTC.

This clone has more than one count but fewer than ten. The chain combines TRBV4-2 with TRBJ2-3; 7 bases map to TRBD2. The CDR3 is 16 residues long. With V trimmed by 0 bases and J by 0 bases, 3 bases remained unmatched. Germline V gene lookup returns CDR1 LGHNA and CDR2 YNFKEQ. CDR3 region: CASSQDTAGSTDTQYF. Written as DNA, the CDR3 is TGTGCCAGCAGCCAAGATACAGCGGGGAGCACAGATACGCAGTATTTT.

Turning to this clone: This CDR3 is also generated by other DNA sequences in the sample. The CDR3 sequence is CASSLVQGSYEQYF. The CDR3 bases are TGTGCCAGCAGCTTAGTCCAGGGGTCCTACGAGCAGTACTTC. V gene TRBV7-2 combines with J gene TRBJ2-7, with D maybe TRBD1 (6 bases). V was shortened by 1 base and J by 1 base, with 8 bases between the two germline ends. The CDR3 runs to 14 residues. The germline V gene encodes CDR1 SGHTA and CDR2 FQGNSA.